This T cell receptor beta chain was sequenced during a study of patients and donors after allogeneic stem cell transplantation. There are 12 residues in the CDR3. Trimming took 1 base from V and 14 from J, leaving 9 bases between them. Germline lookup yields CDR1 KGHSH and CDR2 LQKENI. TCRdb recomputed calls from the RT-PCR reads with MiXCR, one row per CDR3 protein. The table has some 880,000 distinct CDR3 sequences, about a sixth seen once. The rearrangement joins TRBV18 to TRBJ1-6, with unresolved D. Sequenced: blood, either unsorted or a sorted T cell fraction (not recorded which). This receptor was taken from a human donor who was either an allogeneic HSCT recipient or a stem cell or donor lymphocyte infusion donor (not recorded which). It is not recorded whose cells these are; they may come from a transplant donor. CDR3 residues: CASSPQDNTLHF. The DNA for the CDR3 is TGTGCCAGCTCACCACAGGATAACACCCTCCACTTT.